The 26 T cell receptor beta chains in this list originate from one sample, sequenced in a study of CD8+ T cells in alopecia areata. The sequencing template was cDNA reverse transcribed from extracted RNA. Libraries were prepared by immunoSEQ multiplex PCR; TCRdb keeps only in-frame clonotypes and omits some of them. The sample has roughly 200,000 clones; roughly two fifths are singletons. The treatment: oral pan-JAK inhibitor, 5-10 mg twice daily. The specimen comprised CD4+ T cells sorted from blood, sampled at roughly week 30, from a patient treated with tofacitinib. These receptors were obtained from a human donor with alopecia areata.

CDR3 in DNA: TGTGCCAGCAGTGAATTCGTCCCCGAGCAGTACTTC. Translated: CASSEFVPEQYF. The chain is built from TRBV6-1 and TRBJ2-7; D gene ambiguous. The CDR3 runs 12 residues. V was cut by 2 bases and J by 6 bases, with 8 bases left in between. CDR1 and CDR2 (germline): MNHNS, SASEGT.

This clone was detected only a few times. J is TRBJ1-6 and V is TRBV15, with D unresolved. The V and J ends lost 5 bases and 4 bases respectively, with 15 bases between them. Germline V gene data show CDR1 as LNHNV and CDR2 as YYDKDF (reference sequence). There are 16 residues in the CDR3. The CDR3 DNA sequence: TGTGCCACCAGCCCCGACGGTGAACATTATAATTCACCCCTCCACTTT. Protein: CATSPDGEHYNSPLHF.

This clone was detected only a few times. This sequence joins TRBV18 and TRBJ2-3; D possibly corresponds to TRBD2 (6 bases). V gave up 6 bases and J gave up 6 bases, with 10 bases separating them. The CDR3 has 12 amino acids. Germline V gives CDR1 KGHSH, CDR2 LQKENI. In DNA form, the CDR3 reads TGTGCCAGCTCCCGGGAGATGGATACGCAGTATTTT. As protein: CASSREMDTQYF.

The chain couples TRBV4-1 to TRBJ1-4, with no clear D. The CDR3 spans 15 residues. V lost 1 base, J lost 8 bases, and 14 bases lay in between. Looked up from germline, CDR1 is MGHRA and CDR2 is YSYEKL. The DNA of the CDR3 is TGCGCCAGCAGCCAAGGGCGAGGGAGTGTCGAAAAACTGTTTTTT. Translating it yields CASSQGRGSVEKLFF.

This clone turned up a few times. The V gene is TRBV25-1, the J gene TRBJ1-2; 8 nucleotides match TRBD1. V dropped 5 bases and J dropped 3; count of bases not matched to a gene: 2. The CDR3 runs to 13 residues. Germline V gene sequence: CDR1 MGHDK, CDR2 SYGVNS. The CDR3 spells CASSHRGDYGYTF. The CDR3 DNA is TGTGCCAGCAGTCACAGGGGGGACTATGGCTACACCTTC.

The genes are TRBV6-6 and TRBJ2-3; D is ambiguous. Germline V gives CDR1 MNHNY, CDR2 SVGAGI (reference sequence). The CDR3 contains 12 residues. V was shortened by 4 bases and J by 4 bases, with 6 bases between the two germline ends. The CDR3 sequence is CASSFLSDTQYF. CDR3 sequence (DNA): TGTGCCAGCAGTTTTTTGTCAGATACGCAGTATTTT.

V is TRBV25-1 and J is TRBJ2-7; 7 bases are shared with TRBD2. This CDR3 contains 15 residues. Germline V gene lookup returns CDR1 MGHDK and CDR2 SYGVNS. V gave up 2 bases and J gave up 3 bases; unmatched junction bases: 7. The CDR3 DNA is TGTGCCAGCAGTGAACCCGGGGGACTAATCTACGAGCAGTACTTC. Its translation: CASSEPGGLIYEQYF.

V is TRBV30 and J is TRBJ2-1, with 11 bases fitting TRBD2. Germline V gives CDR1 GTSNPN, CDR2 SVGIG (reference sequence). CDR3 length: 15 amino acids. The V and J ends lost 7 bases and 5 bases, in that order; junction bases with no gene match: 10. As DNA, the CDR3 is TGTGCCTTCACCGGGACTAGCGGTTTTAACAATGAGCAGTTCTTC. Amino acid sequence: CAFTGTSGFNNEQFF.

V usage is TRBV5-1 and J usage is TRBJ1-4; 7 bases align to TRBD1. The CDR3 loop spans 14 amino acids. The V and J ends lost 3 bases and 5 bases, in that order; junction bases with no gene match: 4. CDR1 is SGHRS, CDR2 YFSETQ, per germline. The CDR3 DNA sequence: TGCGCCAGCAGCTACGGGACAGTCAATGAAAAACTGTTTTTT. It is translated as CASSYGTVNEKLFF.

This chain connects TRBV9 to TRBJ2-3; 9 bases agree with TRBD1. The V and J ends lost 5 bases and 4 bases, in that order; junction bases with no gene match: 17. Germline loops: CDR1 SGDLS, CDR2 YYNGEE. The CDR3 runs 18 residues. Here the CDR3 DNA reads TGTGCCAGCAGTACCTCTCCAGGACAGGGGTCTCAACCAGATACGCAGTATTTT. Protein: CASSTSPGQGSQPDTQYF.

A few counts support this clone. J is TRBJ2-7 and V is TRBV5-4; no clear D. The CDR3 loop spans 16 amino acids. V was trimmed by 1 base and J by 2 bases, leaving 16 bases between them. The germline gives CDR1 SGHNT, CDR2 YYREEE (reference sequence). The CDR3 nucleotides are TGTGCCAGCAGCTTGTCTCTCGCGGCGGATACCTACGAGCAGTACTTC. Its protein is CASSLSLAADTYEQYF.

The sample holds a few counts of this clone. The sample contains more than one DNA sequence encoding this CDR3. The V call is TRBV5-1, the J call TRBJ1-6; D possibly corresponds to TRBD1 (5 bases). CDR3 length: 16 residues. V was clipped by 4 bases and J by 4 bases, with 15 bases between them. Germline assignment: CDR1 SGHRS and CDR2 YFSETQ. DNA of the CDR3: TGCGCCAGCAGCCTAGAAGACAGCTCGTATAATTCACCCCTCCACTTT. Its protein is CASSLEDSSYNSPLHF.

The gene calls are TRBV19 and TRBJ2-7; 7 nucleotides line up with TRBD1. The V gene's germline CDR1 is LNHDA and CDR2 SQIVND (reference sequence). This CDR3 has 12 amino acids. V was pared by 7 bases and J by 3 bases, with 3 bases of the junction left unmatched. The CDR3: CASKGAGYEQYF. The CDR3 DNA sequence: TGTGCCAGTAAGGGGGCAGGCTACGAGCAGTACTTC.

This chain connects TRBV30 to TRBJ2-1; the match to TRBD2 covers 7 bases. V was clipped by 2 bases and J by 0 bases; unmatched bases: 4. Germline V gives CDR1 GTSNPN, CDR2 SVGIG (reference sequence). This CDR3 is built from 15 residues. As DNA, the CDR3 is TGTGCCTGGAGTTTGGGCGGGAGCTCCTACAATGAGCAGTTCTTC. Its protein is CAWSLGGSSYNEQFF.

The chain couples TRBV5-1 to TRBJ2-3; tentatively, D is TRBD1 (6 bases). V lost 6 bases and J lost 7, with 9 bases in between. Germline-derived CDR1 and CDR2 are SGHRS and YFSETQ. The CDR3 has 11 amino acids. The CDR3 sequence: CASKGDHTQYF. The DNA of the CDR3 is TGCGCCAGCAAGGGGGATCATACGCAGTATTTT.

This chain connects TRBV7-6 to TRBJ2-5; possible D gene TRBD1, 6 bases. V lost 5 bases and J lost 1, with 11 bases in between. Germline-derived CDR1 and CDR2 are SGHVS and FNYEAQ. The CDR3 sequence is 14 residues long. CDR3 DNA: TGTGCCAGCAGCCCAACAGGGTCCCAAGAGACCCAGTACTTC. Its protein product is CASSPTGSQETQYF.

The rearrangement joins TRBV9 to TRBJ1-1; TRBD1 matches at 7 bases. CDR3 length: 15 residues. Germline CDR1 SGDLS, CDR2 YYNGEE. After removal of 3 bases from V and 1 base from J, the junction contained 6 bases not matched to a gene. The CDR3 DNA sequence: TGTGCCAGCAGCGCTACAGGGGTCGGGAACACTGAAGCTTTCTTT. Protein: CASSATGVGNTEAFF.

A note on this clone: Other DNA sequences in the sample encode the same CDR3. The CDR3 protein is CASRGQNSYNEQFF. In DNA form, the CDR3 reads TGCGCCAGCCGGGGGCAGAACTCCTACAATGAGCAGTTCTTC. The V call is TRBV5-1, the J call TRBJ2-1; the D call may be TRBD1 or TRBD2 (6 bases each). Germline CDR1 SGHRS, CDR2 YFSETQ. Trimming stripped 7 bases from V and 0 bases from J, with 11 bases between. The CDR3 length is 14 residues.

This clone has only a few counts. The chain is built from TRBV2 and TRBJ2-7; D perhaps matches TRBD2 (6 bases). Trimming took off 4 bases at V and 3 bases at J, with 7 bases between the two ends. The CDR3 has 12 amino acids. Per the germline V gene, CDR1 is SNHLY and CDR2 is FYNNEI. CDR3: CASSGDFYEQYF. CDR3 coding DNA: TGTGCCAGCAGTGGGGACTTCTACGAGCAGTACTTC.

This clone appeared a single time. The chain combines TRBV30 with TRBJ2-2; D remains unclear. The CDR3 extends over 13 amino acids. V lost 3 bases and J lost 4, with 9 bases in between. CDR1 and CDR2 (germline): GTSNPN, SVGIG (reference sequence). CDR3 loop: CAWSRSLTGELFF. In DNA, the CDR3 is TGTGCCTGGAGCCGGTCCCTCACCGGGGAGCTGTTTTTT.

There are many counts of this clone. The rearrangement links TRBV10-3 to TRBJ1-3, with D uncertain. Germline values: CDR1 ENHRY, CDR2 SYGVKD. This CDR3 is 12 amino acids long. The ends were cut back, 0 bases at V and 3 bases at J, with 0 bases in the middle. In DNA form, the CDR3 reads TGTGCCATCAGTGAGTCTGGAAACACCATATATTTT. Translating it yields CAISESGNTIYF.

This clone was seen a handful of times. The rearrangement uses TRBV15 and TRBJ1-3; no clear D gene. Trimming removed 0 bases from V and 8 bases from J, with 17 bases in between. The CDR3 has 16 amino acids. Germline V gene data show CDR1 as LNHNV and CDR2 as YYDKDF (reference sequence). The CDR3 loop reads CATSRDDTKPFHTIYF. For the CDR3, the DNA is TGTGCCACCAGCAGAGATGACACGAAACCTTTCCACACCATATATTTT.

The CDR3 protein is CASRGRYSTRANTEAFF. CDR3 nucleotide sequence: TGTGCCAGCAGGGGCCGGTATTCAACGAGGGCGAACACTGAAGCTTTCTTT. The chain has TRBV7-8 and TRBJ1-1; D is uncertain. With 6 bases removed from V and 1 base from J, the gap between germline ends came to 21 bases. In germline, CDR1 is SGHVS, CDR2 FQNEAQ. The CDR3 covers 17 residues.

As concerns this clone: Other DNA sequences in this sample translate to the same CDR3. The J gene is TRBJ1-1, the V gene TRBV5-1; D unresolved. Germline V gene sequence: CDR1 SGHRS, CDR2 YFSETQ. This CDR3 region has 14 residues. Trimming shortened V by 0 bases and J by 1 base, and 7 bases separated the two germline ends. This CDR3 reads CASSLGPTNTEAFF. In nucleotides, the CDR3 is TGCGCCAGCAGCTTGGGACCGACGAACACTGAAGCTTTCTTT.

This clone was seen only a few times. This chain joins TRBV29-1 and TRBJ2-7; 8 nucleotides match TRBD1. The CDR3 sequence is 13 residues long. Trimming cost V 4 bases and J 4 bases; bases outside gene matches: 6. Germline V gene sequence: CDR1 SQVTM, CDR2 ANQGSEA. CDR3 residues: CSVVGQGGYEQYF. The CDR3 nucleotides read TGCAGCGTTGTTGGACAGGGCGGGTACGAGCAGTACTTC.

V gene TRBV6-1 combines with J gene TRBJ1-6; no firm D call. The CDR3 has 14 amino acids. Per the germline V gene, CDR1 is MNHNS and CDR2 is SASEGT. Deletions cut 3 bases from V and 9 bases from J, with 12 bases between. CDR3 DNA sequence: TGTGCCAGCAGTGAGATGTCGAGTGGTTCACCCCTCCACTTT. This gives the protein CASSEMSSGSPLHF.